The rows below give T cell receptor beta chains drawn from one sample of a study of blood T cell repertoires in COVID-19. Sequencing was performed with immunoSEQ multiplex PCR; in TCRdb, only in-frame clones are kept and a portion is missing. The top ten hold roughly 2% of the sample, which has 250,000 or so clones, over 80% seen once. Sequenced input: peripheral blood. These receptors originate from a man aged 25 to 45 who had recovered from COVID-19. Each CDR3 is given with its conserved first and last residue. Each record gives: V gene, D gene, J gene, clone size, CDR3 protein, CDR3 DNA. A D gene is named only where the DNA matches it firmly. Expanded clones get a size class; other rows say once, few or many, or leave the size out.

>TRBV4-1|NA|TRBJ1-1|NA
CASSHQGSGEAFF
TGCGCCAGCAGCCACCAGGGGAGTGGCGAAGCTTTCTTT
>TRBV5-6|NA|TRBJ1-2|NA
CASSRGSLHYGYTF
TGTGCCAGCAGCCGGGGGAGCCTCCACTATGGCTACACCTTC
>TRBV7-6|NA|TRBJ1-4|few
CASSLSTEKLFF
TGTGCCAGCAGCTTGAGCACTGAAAAACTGTTTTTT
>TRBV6-4|NA|TRBJ1-4|NA
CARQGKLFF
TGTGCCAGACAGGGTAAACTGTTTTTT
>TRBV4-1|NA|TRBJ1-4|NA
CASSHVRQGNEKLFF
TGCGCCAGCAGCCACGTTCGGCAGGGGAATGAAAAACTGTTTTTT
>TRBV5-4|TRBD1|TRBJ2-5|NA
CASSPTGVETQYF
TGTGCCAGCAGCCCAACAGGGGTGGAGACCCAGTACTTC
>TRBV4-2|NA|TRBJ1-1|NA
CASSQDLIYRPENTEAFF
TGTGCCAGCAGCCAAGATTTGATTTACAGGCCAGAGAACACTGAAGCTTTCTTT
>TRBV2|NA|TRBJ1-3|NA
CASSQARRGGGNTIYF
TGTGCCAGCAGCCAGGCAAGAAGGGGAGGAGGAAACACCATATATTTT
>TRBV2|NA|TRBJ2-3|once
CASNPEGGAVTQYF
TGTGCCAGCAATCCCGAAGGGGGAGCGGTTACGCAGTATTTT
>TRBV18|TRBD1|TRBJ1-4|NA
CASSREDRGNEKLFF
TGTGCCAGCTCAAGAGAGGACAGGGGAAATGAAAAACTGTTTTTT
>TRBV5-6|NA|TRBJ2-3|NA
CASSLGADTQYF
TGTGCCAGCAGCCTGGGCGCAGATACGCAGTATTTT
>TRBV7-8|TRBD2|TRBJ2-2|NA
CASSGGAGVKPGELFF
TGTGCCAGCAGCGGGGGAGCGGGGGTTAAACCCGGGGAGCTGTTTTTT
>TRBV7-8|NA|TRBJ2-5|once
CASSLPHGDSPPQETQYF
TGTGCCAGCAGCTTACCCCACGGCGACAGTCCGCCCCAAGAGACCCAGTACTTC
>TRBV7-9|NA|TRBJ1-2|once
CASSLGTGVSYGYTF
TGTGCCAGCAGCTTAGGTACAGGAGTCTCCTATGGCTACACCTTC
>TRBV5-1|NA|TRBJ1-1|NA
CASSFGPPRGTDTEAFF
TGCGCCAGCAGCTTCGGCCCCCCCCGGGGGACGGACACTGAAGCTTTCTTT
>TRBV5-1|TRBD1|TRBJ2-2|NA
CASEQGGDFHGELFF
TGCGCCAGTGAACAGGGGGGCGATTTCCACGGGGAGCTGTTTTTT
>TRBV11-2|NA|TRBJ2-2|NA
CASSFRRGDTGELFF
TGTGCCAGCAGCTTTAGGAGGGGTGACACCGGGGAGCTGTTTTTT
>TRBV25-1|NA|TRBJ1-1|NA
CASSEAKNTEAFF
TGTGCCAGCAGTGAAGCTAAGAACACTGAAGCTTTCTTT
>TRBV19|NA|TRBJ1-1|NA
CASSSGLNTEAFF
TGTGCCAGTAGTTCGGGTTTGAACACTGAAGCTTTCTTT
>TRBV5-1|TRBD2|TRBJ2-3|NA
CASCAAGGPDTQYF
TGCGCCAGCTGTGCCGCGGGGGGGCCAGATACGCAGTATTTT
>TRBV27|NA|TRBJ2-6|NA
CASSLVGSGANVLTF
TGTGCCAGCAGTTTAGTCGGCTCTGGGGCCAACGTCCTGACTTTC
>TRBV14|TRBD1|TRBJ2-7|NA
CASADRAGGVYEQYF
TGTGCCAGCGCAGATCGAGCAGGGGGCGTCTACGAGCAGTACTTC
>TRBV27|TRBD1|TRBJ1-5|NA
CASSPTGGDNQPQHF
TGTGCCAGCAGCCCGACAGGGGGGGACAATCAGCCCCAGCATTTT
>TRBV4-2|TRBD2|TRBJ2-3|NA
CASSLGTSGGTSTDTQYF
TGTGCCAGCAGCCTAGGGACTAGCGGGGGAACTAGCACAGATACGCAGTATTTT
>TRBV5-6|NA|TRBJ2-5|few
CASSLVASETQYF
TGTGCCAGCAGCTTGGTAGCATCAGAGACCCAGTACTTC
>TRBV6-5|NA|TRBJ1-6|NA
CASSYGAGADSPLHF
TGTGCCAGCAGTTACGGGGCAGGGGCTGATTCACCCCTCCACTTT
>TRBV5-1|TRBD1|TRBJ2-3|NA
CASSLGQGRDTQYF
TGCGCCAGCAGCTTGGGACAGGGGCGGGATACGCAGTATTTT
>TRBV4-1|NA|TRBJ2-1|NA
CASSPTGGSYNEQFF
TGCGCCAGCAGTCCTACTGGGGGGTCCTACAATGAGCAGTTCTTC
>TRBV18|TRBD2|TRBJ2-3|NA
CASSPMILAGGSDTQYF
TGTGCCAGCTCACCGATGATTTTAGCGGGGGGCTCTGATACGCAGTATTTT
>TRBV2|NA|TRBJ1-2|NA
CASRPAGYGYTF
TGTGCCAGCAGACCGGCGGGCTATGGCTACACCTTC
>TRBV7-9|NA|TRBJ1-1|NA
CASSLGSQGRNTEAFF
TGTGCCAGCAGCTTAGGTTCTCAGGGGAGAAACACTGAAGCTTTCTTT
>TRBV9|NA|TRBJ2-5|NA
CASSVAPTVKETQYF
TGTGCCAGCAGCGTAGCCCCAACAGTAAAAGAGACCCAGTACTTC
>TRBV6-6|TRBD2|TRBJ2-5|NA
CASSGVSGEETQYF
TGTGCCAGCAGTGGGGTTAGCGGGGAAGAGACCCAGTACTTC
>TRBV6-6|NA|TRBJ1-3|NA
CASSYSRVQPRNTIYF
TGTGCCAGCAGTTACTCGAGAGTACAGCCAAGAAACACCATATATTTT
>TRBV6-1|NA|TRBJ1-3|NA
CASSEAPDRGYTIYF
TGTGCCAGCAGTGAAGCCCCGGACCGCGGGTACACCATATATTTT
>TRBV3-1/TRBV3-2|TRBD1|TRBJ1-1|NA
CASSTGTGLSTEAFF
TGTGCCAGCAGCACCGGGACAGGGCTGTCCACTGAAGCTTTCTTT
>TRBV2|NA|TRBJ2-5|NA
CASSPTRDMTWTQYF
TGTGCCAGCAGTCCCACCCGGGACATGACCTGGACCCAGTACTTC
>TRBV2|NA|TRBJ1-6|NA
CAVRQAQDNSPLHF
TGTGCCGTTAGACAGGCCCAGGATAATTCACCCCTCCACTTT
>TRBV11-2|NA|TRBJ2-7|NA
CASSFGTNYEQYF
TGTGCCAGCAGCTTTGGGACAAATTACGAGCAGTACTTC
>TRBV3-1/TRBV3-2|TRBD1|TRBJ2-2|NA
CASSPPPKTGGSGELFF
TGTGCCAGCAGCCCCCCGCCGAAGACAGGGGGTTCGGGGGAGCTGTTTTTT
>TRBV2|NA|TRBJ1-3|NA
CASSEALPGSGNTIYF
TGTGCCAGCAGTGAAGCGTTGCCAGGTTCTGGAAACACCATATATTTT
>TRBV7-9|TRBD1|TRBJ2-5|NA
CASSSGQGAITETQYF
TGTGCCAGCAGCTCCGGACAGGGGGCTATCACAGAGACCCAGTACTTC
>TRBV7-6|TRBD1|TRBJ1-4|NA
CASSRSGTGLGATNEKLFF
TGTGCCAGCAGCCGATCCGGGACAGGGCTAGGGGCAACTAATGAAAAACTGTTTTTT
>TRBV6-4|TRBD2|TRBJ2-3|NA
CASSAYQTSGATDTQYF
TGTGCCAGCAGTGCATACCAGACTAGCGGGGCTACAGATACGCAGTATTTT
>TRBV2|TRBD1|TRBJ1-1|few
CASLGQMNTEAFF
TGTGCCAGCTTGGGACAGATGAACACTGAAGCTTTCTTT
>TRBV5-1|TRBD1|TRBJ1-2|NA
CASSLSRGPGYTF
TGCGCCAGCAGCTTGAGCAGGGGGCCGGGCTACACCTTC
>TRBV6-5|TRBD1|TRBJ1-2|NA
CASSLTTGGGYGYTF
TGTGCCAGCAGTCTTACTACAGGGGGAGGATATGGCTACACCTTC
>TRBV7-8|TRBD2|TRBJ2-5|NA
CASSSSLRQRGGRETQYF
TGTGCCAGCAGCTCTAGCCTTCGCCAGCGGGGGGGCCGCGAGACCCAGTACTTC
>TRBV5-1|NA|TRBJ1-4|NA
CASSRQGYNEKLFF
TGCGCCAGCAGCCGACAAGGCTATAATGAAAAACTGTTTTTT